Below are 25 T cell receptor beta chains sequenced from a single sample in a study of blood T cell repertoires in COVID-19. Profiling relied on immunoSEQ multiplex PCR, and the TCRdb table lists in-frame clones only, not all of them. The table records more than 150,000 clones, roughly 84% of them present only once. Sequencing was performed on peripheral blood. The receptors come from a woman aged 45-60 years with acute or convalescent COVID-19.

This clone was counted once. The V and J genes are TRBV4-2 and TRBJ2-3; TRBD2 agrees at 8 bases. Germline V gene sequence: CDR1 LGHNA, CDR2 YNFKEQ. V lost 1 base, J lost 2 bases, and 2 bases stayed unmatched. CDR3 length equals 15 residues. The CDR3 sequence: CASSQVLAVTDTQYF. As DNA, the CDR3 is TGTGCCAGCAGCCAAGTACTAGCGGTCACAGATACGCAGTATTTT.

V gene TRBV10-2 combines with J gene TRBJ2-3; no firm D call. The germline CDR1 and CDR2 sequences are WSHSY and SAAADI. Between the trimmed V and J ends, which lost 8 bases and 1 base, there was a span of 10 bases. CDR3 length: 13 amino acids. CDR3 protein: CASHPAGTDTQYF. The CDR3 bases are TGCGCCAGCCACCCGGCGGGCACAGATACGCAGTATTTT.

The CDR3 spells CASMEDASETEAFF. The CDR3 DNA reads TGTGCCAGCATGGAGGACGCCTCTGAGACTGAAGCTTTCTTT. The rearrangement links TRBV5-5 to TRBJ1-1; D remains unclear. The germline CDR1 and CDR2 sequences are SGHKS and YYEKEE (reference sequence). V lost 6 bases and J 5 bases, leaving 17 bases between the germline ends. This CDR3 has 14 residues.

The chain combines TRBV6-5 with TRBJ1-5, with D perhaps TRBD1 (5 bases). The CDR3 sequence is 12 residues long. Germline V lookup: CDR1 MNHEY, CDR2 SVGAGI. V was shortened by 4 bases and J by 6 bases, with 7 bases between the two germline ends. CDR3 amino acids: CASSSTGQPQHF. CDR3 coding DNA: TGTGCCAGCAGTTCCACAGGTCAGCCCCAGCATTTT.

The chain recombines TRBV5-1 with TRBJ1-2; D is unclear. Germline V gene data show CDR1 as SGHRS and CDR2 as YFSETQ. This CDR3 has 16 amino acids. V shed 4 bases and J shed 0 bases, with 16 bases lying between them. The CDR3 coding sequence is TGCGCCAGCAGCCCCGGACTGACCAGAGCTAACTATGGCTACACCTTC. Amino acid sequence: CASSPGLTRANYGYTF.

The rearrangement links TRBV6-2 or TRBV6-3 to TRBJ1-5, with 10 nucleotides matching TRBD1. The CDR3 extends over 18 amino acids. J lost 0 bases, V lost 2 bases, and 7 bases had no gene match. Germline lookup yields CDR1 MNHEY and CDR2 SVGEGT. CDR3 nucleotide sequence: TGTGCCAGCAGTTACGGGACAGGGGATTTCTATAGCAATCAGCCCCAGCATTTT. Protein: CASSYGTGDFYSNQPQHF.

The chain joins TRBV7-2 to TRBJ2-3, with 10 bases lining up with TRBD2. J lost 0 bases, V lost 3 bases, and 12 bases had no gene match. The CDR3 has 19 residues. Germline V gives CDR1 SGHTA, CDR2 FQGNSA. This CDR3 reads CASSFLSGTSATSTDTQYF. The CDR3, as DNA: TGTGCCAGCAGCTTCCTCTCCGGGACTAGCGCCACTAGCACAGATACGCAGTATTTT.

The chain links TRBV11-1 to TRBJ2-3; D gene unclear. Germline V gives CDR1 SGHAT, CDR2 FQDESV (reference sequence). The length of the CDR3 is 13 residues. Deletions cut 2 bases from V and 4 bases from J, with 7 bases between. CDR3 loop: CASSLRPADTQYF. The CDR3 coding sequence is TGTGCCAGCAGCTTACGCCCGGCAGATACGCAGTATTTT.

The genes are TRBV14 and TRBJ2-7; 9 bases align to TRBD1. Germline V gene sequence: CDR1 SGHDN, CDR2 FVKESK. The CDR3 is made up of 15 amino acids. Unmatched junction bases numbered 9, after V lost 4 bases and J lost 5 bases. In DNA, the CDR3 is TGTGCCAGCAGCCGGTTCGACAGGGGGTTGCACGAGCAGTACTTC. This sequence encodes CASSRFDRGLHEQYF.

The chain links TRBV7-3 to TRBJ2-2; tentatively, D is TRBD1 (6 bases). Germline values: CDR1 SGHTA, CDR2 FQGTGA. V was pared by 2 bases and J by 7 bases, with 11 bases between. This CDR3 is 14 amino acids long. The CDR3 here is CASSLGGLIGELFF. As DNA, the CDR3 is TGTGCCAGCAGCTTAGGGGGCCTCATCGGGGAGCTGTTTTTT.

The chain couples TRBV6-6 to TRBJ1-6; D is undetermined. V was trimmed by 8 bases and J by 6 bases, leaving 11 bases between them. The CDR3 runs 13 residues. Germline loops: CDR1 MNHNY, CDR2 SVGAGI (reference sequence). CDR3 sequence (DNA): TGTGCCAGCGAGGGTAATTCTAATTCACCCCTCCACTTT. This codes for CASEGNSNSPLHF.

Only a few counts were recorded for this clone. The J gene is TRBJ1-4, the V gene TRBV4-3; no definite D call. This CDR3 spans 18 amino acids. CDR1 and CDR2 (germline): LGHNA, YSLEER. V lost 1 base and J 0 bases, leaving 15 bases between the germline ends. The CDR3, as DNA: TGCGCCAGCAGCCAAGGAGGTCCGCTAGTTTCAACTAATGAAAAACTGTTTTTT. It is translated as CASSQGGPLVSTNEKLFF.

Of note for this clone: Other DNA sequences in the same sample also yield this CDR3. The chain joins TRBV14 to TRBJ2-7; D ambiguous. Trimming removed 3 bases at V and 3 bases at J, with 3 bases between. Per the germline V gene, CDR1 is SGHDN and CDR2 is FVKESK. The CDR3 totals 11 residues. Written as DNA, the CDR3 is TGTGCCAGCAGCCACGGCTACGAGCAGTACTTC. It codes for CASSHGYEQYF.

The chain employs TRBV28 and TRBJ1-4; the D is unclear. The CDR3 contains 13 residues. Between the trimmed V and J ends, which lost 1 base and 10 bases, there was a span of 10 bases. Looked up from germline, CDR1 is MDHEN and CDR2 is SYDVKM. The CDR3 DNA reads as TGTGCCAGCAGTTTATTGGCAGAGGCAAAACTGTTTTTT. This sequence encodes CASSLLAEAKLFF.

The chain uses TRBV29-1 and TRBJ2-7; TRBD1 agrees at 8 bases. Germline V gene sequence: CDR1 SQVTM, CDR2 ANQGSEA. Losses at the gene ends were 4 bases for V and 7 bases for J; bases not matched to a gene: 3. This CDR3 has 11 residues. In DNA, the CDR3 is TGCAGCGTTGGCAGGGGGCAGGAGCAGTACTTC. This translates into CSVGRGQEQYF.

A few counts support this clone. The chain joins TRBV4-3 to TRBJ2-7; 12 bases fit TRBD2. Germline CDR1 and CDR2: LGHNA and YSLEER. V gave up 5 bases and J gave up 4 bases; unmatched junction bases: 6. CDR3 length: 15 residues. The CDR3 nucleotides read TGCGCCAGCAGCTGGGAGCTAGCGGGAGGGTACGAGCAGTACTTC. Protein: CASSWELAGGYEQYF.

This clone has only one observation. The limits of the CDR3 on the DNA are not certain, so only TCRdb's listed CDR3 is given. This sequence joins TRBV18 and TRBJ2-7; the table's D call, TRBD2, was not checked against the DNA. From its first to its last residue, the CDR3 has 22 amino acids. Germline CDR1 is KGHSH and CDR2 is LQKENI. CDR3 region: CASSPRATPTSSTSGGQYEQYF.

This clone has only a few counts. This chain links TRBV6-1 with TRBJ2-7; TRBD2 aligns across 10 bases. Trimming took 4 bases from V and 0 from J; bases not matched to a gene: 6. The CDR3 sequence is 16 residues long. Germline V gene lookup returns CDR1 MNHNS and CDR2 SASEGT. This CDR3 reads CASSGGLAVSSYEQYF. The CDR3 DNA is TGTGCCAGCAGTGGCGGACTAGCGGTATCCTCCTACGAGCAGTACTTC.

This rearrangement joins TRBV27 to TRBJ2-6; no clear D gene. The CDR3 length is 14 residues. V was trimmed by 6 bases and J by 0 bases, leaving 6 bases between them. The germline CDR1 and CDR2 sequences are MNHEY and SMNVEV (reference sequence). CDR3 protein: CASRLNSGANVLTF. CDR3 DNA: TGTGCCAGCAGACTTAACTCTGGGGCCAACGTCCTGACTTTC. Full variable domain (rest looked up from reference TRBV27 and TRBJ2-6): EAQVTQNPRYLITVTGKKLTVTCSQNMNHEYMSWYRQDPGLGLRQIYYSMNVEVTDKGDVPEGYKVSRKEKRNFPLILESPSPNQTSLYFCASRLNSGANVLTFGAGSRLTVL.

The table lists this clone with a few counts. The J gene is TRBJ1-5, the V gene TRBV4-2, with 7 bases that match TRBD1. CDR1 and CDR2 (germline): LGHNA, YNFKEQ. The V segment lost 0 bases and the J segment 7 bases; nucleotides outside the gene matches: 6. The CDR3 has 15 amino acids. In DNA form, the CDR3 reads TGTGCCAGCAGCCAAGATCGGGCAGGGGGGCAGCCCCAGCATTTT. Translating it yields CASSQDRAGGQPQHF.

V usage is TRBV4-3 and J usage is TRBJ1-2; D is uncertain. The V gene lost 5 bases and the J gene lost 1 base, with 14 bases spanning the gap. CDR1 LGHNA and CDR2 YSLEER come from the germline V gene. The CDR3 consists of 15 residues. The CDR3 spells CASSNQAQLNYGYTF. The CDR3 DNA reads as TGCGCCAGCAGCAATCAGGCACAGCTTAACTATGGCTACACCTTC.

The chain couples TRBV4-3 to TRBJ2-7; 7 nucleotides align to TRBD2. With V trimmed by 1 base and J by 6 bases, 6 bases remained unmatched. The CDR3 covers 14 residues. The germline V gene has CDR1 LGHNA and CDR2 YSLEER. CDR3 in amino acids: CASSQAGGSGEQYF. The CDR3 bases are TGCGCCAGCAGCCAAGCGGGGGGTTCGGGCGAGCAGTACTTC.

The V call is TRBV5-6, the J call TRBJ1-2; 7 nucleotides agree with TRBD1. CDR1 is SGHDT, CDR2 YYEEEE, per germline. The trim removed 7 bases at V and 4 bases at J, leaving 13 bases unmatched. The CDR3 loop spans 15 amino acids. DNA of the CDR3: TGTGCCAGCGAAAGAGCCGACAGGGCCTCCTATGGCTACACCTTC. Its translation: CASERADRASYGYTF.

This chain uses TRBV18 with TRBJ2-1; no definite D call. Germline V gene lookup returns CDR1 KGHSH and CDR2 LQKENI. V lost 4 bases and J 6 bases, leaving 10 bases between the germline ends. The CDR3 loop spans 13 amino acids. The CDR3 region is CASSLSTGNEQFF. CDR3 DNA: TGTGCCAGCTCACTGTCTACGGGCAATGAGCAGTTCTTC. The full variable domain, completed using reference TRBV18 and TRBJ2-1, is NAGVMQNPRHLVRRRGQEARLRCSPMKGHSHVYWYRQLPEEGLKFMVYLQKENIIDESGMPKERFSAEFPKEGPSILRIQQVVRGDSAAYFCASSLSTGNEQFFGPGTRLTVL.

For the CDR3, the DNA is TGCGCCAGCAGTACAGCAGGGGACACCGGGGAGCTGTTTTTT. It codes for CASSTAGDTGELFF. This chain connects TRBV5-1 to TRBJ2-2; D may be TRBD1 (6 bases). The length of the CDR3 is 14 residues. V was pared by 5 bases and J by 3 bases, with 11 bases between. CDR1 SGHRS and CDR2 YFSETQ come from the germline V gene.